This entry lists 12 T cell receptor beta chains sequenced from one sample in a study of cytomegalovirus exposure and HLA in healthy donors. It was with 60 Vbeta and 13 Jbeta primers that the PCR ran. Data came from immunoSEQ multiplex PCR; TCRdb stores just in-frame clones and leaves some out. Its table records about 42,000 clones. Sequenced input: PBMCs. Receptors originate from a young man in good health and CMV-seronegative.

The J gene is TRBJ1-1, the V gene TRBV30; 7 nucleotides match TRBD1. Trimming at V came to 3 bases and at J to 5 bases, leaving 15 bases not matched to a gene. The CDR3 has 16 residues. Per the germline V gene, CDR1 is GTSNPN and CDR2 is SVGIG (reference sequence). The CDR3 DNA reads TGTGCCTGGAGCGCATTTACAGGGGTTCCGTTGACTGAAGCTTTCTTT. It encodes CAWSAFTGVPLTEAFF.

The genes are TRBV6-1 and TRBJ2-5, with a possible D match to TRBD2 (6 bases). The CDR3 loop spans 15 amino acids. Germline loops: CDR1 MNHNS, CDR2 SASEGT. V lost 3 bases, J lost 5 bases, and 16 bases lay in between. The CDR3 loop is CASSDNGRMKETQYF. In DNA form, the CDR3 reads TGTGCCAGCAGTGATAACGGGAGAATGAAGGAGACCCAGTACTTC.

The V and J genes are TRBV5-1 and TRBJ2-3, with 7 bases lining up with TRBD1. The germline V gene encodes CDR1 SGHRS and CDR2 YFSETQ. CDR3 size: 13 residues. The V and J ends lost 5 bases and 2 bases, in that order; junction bases with no gene match: 2. The CDR3, as DNA: TGCGCCAGCAGACAGGGGTACACAGATACGCAGTATTTT. Amino acids: CASRQGYTDTQYF.

The CDR3 DNA reads as TGCGCCAGCAGCCAGAGAAACAGGGGGCAGAATTCACCCCTCCACTTT. Its translation: CASSQRNRGQNSPLHF. The chain uses TRBV4-3 and TRBJ1-6; TRBD1 matches at 9 bases. V was clipped by 3 bases and J by 7 bases; unmatched bases: 7. Germline V gene data show CDR1 as LGHNA and CDR2 as YSLEER. The CDR3 extends over 16 amino acids.

V usage is TRBV7-9 and J usage is TRBJ2-7, with TRBD2 matching 13 bases. The ends lost 7 bases at V and 1 base at J; junction bases unmatched: 13. Germline loops: CDR1 SEHNR, CDR2 FQNEAQ (reference sequence). The CDR3 totals 18 residues. The CDR3 here is CASTPRLAGGKGSYEQYF. The DNA of the CDR3 is TGTGCCAGCACCCCCCGACTAGCGGGAGGAAAGGGGTCCTACGAGCAGTACTTC.

This chain uses TRBV9 with TRBJ2-2, with D possibly matching TRBD2 (6 bases). V dropped 4 bases and J dropped 6 bases, with 13 bases sitting between them. The CDR3 runs to 14 residues. The V gene's germline CDR1 is SGDLS and CDR2 YYNGEE. CDR3 nucleotides: TGTGCCAGCAGCCCCCGGGTAGCGGCCGGGGAGCTGTTTTTT. Its protein product is CASSPRVAAGELFF. Together with reference TRBV9 and TRBJ2-2, the CDR3 gives the full variable domain: DSGVTQTPKHLITATGQRVTLRCSPRSGDLSVYWYQQSLDQGLQFLIQYYNGEERAKGNILERFSAQQFPDLHSELNLSSLELGDSALYFCASSPRVAAGELFFGEGSRLTVL.

This chain connects TRBV11-2 to TRBJ1-1; 8 bases map to TRBD1. The CDR3 runs 13 residues. The V segment lost 8 bases and the J segment 1 base; nucleotides outside the gene matches: 3. CDR1 is SGHAT and CDR2 is FQNNGV in the germline V gene. The CDR3 DNA follows: TGTGCCAGCGGGACAGGCCAGAACACTGAAGCTTTCTTT. Its protein product is CASGTGQNTEAFF. The full variable domain, completed using reference TRBV11-2 and TRBJ1-1, is EAGVAQSPRYKIIEKRQSVAFWCNPISGHATLYWYQQILGQGPKLLIQFQNNGVVDDSQLPKDRFSAERLKGVDSTLKIQPAKLEDSAVYLCASGTGQNTEAFFGQGTRLTVV.

The V gene is TRBV18, the J gene TRBJ1-2, with 8 bases fitting TRBD1. The V segment lost 6 bases and the J segment 8 bases; nucleotides outside the gene matches: 8. The CDR3 extends over 13 amino acids. Germline V CDR1 and CDR2: KGHSH, LQKENI. The chain's CDR3 is CASSPGQGGGYTF. As DNA, the CDR3 is TGTGCCAGCTCCCCCGGACAGGGAGGAGGCTACACCTTC.

The genes are TRBV19 and TRBJ1-5; D is unresolved. Germline CDR1 reads LNHDA; CDR2 reads SQIVND (reference sequence). The CDR3 runs 12 residues. The germline V and J ends were trimmed by 6 bases and 5 bases, with 8 bases remaining between them. This CDR3 is CASSLEYQPQHF. CDR3 nucleotides: TGTGCCAGTAGCCTAGAGTATCAGCCCCAGCATTTT.

The V call is TRBV4-1, the J call TRBJ1-5; D remains unclear. V lost 0 bases and J 9 bases, leaving 12 bases between the germline ends. CDR1 and CDR2 from the germline V gene are MGHRA and YSYEKL. The CDR3 spans 14 residues. The CDR3 protein is CASSQDRGIRPQHF. The CDR3 DNA reads as TGCGCCAGCAGCCAAGATCGGGGTATTCGGCCCCAGCATTTT.

The V call is TRBV29-1, the J call TRBJ1-2, with 10 bases fitting TRBD1. J lost 2 bases, V lost 6 bases, and 3 bases had no gene match. This CDR3 comprises 13 residues. CDR1 and CDR2 from the germline V gene are SQVTM and ANQGSEA. In DNA, the CDR3 is TGCAGCGTGGGGGGACAGGGGAACTATGGCTACACCTTC. This translates into CSVGGQGNYGYTF.

The chain employs TRBV7-2 and TRBJ1-2, with a tentative D call TRBD1 (6 bases). Germline V gene lookup returns CDR1 SGHTA and CDR2 FQGNSA. The V and J ends lost 5 bases and 0 bases respectively, with 16 bases between them. This CDR3 spans 16 amino acids. The CDR3 coding sequence is TGTGCCAGCAGCCTTGGGGGGGGCTTAGCTAACTATGGCTACACCTTC. The encoded protein is CASSLGGGLANYGYTF.